Detailed here is one T cell receptor beta chain. The CDR3 contains 14 residues. Germline CDR1 is SGHDT and CDR2 is YYEEEE. The junction had 6 bases not matched to a gene; V was cut back by 5 bases and J by 8 bases. These data are taken from a study of T-cell memory formation after mild COVID-19. TCRdb itself ran the 5' RACE reads through MiXCR, one entry per CDR3 protein. This sample yields 560,000 or so distinct CDR3 sequences, of which roughly 17% are seen a single time; just over 8% belongs to the top ten. Sequencing was done on a sample of PBMCs or a T cell subset sorted from them (not recorded which). The gene calls are TRBV5-6 and TRBJ2-6; 8 bases agree with TRBD1. The TCR was taken from an adult woman who had mild COVID-19 (a few samples of this study predate the infection). Cell type and time point are not known. DNA for the CDR3: TGTGCCAGCAGGAAGACAGGGGAGTCCAACGTCCTGACTTTC. Encoded protein: CASRKTGESNVLTF.